The rows below give T cell receptor beta chains drawn from one sample of a study of shared clonotypes between healthy human individuals. TCRdb keeps only in-frame clones here, not all; method: immunoSEQ multiplex PCR. The sample records nearly 1 million clones, around 80% being singletons. The sample comprised memory CD4+ T cells sorted from blood. These receptors all stem from a man between 18 and 29 years old in good health. The CDR3 runs from the conserved cysteine through the conserved F or W. A D gene is named only where the DNA matches it firmly. Clone size is stated in some rows and not others, as once, few, many or a class when expanded.

j_gene | d_gene | abundance | v_gene | CDR3aa | CDR3nt
TRBJ1-4 | NA | few | TRBV4-2 | CASSFGDEKLFF | TGTGCCAGCAGCTTCGGGGATGAAAAACTGTTTTTT
TRBJ2-7 | NA | NA | TRBV6-6 | CASRRESEQYF | TGTGCCAGCAGGAGGGAGAGCGAGCAGTACTTC
TRBJ2-1 | NA | NA | TRBV30 | CAWSPEGLNEQFF | TGTGCCTGGAGTCCCGAGGGCCTCAATGAGCAGTTCTTC
TRBJ1-6 | NA | NA | TRBV6-1 | CASSEAEGYNSPLHF | TGTGCCAGCAGTGAGGCTGAGGGATATAATTCACCCCTCCACTTT
TRBJ1-3 | NA | NA | TRBV2 | CASSPQDGNTIYF | TGTGCCAGCAGCCCGCAGGACGGAAACACCATATATTTT
TRBJ1-5 | NA | NA | TRBV2 | CASNRDNEQPQHF | TGTGCCAGCAACCGGGACAATGAACAGCCCCAGCATTTT
TRBJ1-6 | NA | NA | TRBV30 | CAWTTQRDSPLHF | TGTGCCTGGACTACTCAAAGAGATTCACCCCTCCACTTT
TRBJ1-2 | NA | NA | TRBV21-1 | CASSKGQPSTNYGYTF | TGTGCCAGCAGCAAGGGCCAGCCCTCGACGAACTATGGCTACACCTTC
TRBJ2-3 | NA | NA | TRBV19 | CASSFTGAQDTQYF | TGTGCCAGTAGTTTTACGGGGGCCCAAGATACGCAGTATTTT
TRBJ1-5 | NA | NA | TRBV27 | CASSDSFNQPQHF | TGTGCCAGCTCAGACAGTTTTAATCAGCCCCAGCATTTT
TRBJ2-5 | TRBD2 | NA | TRBV6-1 | CASSEWGGQETQYF | TGTGCCAGCAGTGAGTGGGGGGGGCAAGAGACCCAGTACTTC